This T cell receptor (beta chain) was identified in a study of T cells in Graves' hyperthyroidism and ophthalmopathy. General study points: Among clonotypes expanded in thyroid above 0.001, most were also found in blood.

Exclusion of a patient resulted from uncontrolled infection, other autoimmune disease, pregnancy or lactation. Together with thyroid ultrasound, orbital computed tomography, serum thyroxine and TRAb, clinical symptoms were used for diagnoses. Sample collection date corresponds to first hyperthyroidism diagnosis, prior to any ophthalmopathy symptoms. Points on this clonotype: What it recognizes is unknown. Since a much larger clone is just one base distant, this may be a read error.

RNA transcripts provided the source from which TCR beta CDR3 regions were amplified. The TCR CDR3 first-round RT-PCR relied on the HTBI primer set. MiXCR, run by TCRdb on the multiplex PCR reads, gives a single entry per CDR3 protein. The data contain about 350,000 distinct CDR3 sequences, roughly 17% of them singletons. Trimming took 0 bases from V and 8 from J, leaving 13 bases between them. The germline gives CDR1 LGHNA, CDR2 YNFKEQ. The CDR3 consists of 14 residues. This receptor was taken from a woman between 25 and 40 years old with Graves' hyperthyroidism that later progressed to Graves' ophthalmopathy. The chain combines TRBV4-2 with TRBJ1-2; maybe TRBD1 (6 bases). The sample comprised blood. This CDR3 reads CASSQEGTPTGYTF. CDR3 coding DNA: TGTGCCAGCAGCCAAGAAGGGACACCCACAGGCTACACCTTC.